Listed here are 14 T cell receptor beta chains from one sample, sequenced in a study of blood T cell repertoires in COVID-19. Using immunoSEQ multiplex PCR, the repertoire was profiled, and TCRdb retains in-frame clones only, with some absent. The sample holds some 180,000 clones, roughly four fifths seen once. The sample comprised peripheral blood. All receptors derive from a woman older than 75 with COVID-19, enrolled during active disease.

The chain carries TRBV18 and TRBJ1-1, with 8 bases aligning to TRBD1. The trim removed 4 bases at V and 1 base at J, leaving 5 bases unmatched. The CDR3 loop spans 15 amino acids. The germline V gene has CDR1 KGHSH and CDR2 LQKENI. CDR3 residues: CASSRDRGRNTEAFF. In nucleotides, the CDR3 is TGTGCCAGCTCACGTGACAGGGGCAGGAACACTGAAGCTTTCTTT.

The J gene is TRBJ2-1, the V gene TRBV4-1, with 15 bases lining up with TRBD2. The CDR3 consists of 18 residues. V was clipped by 1 base and J by 10 bases; unmatched bases: 11. From germline, CDR1 is MGHRA and CDR2 YSYEKL. Here the CDR3 reads CASSQVGLAGGPQSEQFF. In DNA form, the CDR3 reads TGCGCCAGCAGCCAAGTAGGACTAGCGGGAGGGCCCCAGTCCGAGCAGTTCTTC.

V and J are TRBV10-2 and TRBJ2-1, with D possibly matching TRBD1 (6 bases). The germline V gene has CDR1 WSHSY and CDR2 SAAADI. Trimming shortened V by 2 bases and J by 4 bases, and 15 bases separated the two germline ends. The CDR3 has 16 residues. In nucleotides, the CDR3 is TGCGCCAGCAGTGAGCAGGGGCGGGTTGGGTACAATGAGCAGTTCTTC. It yields the protein CASSEQGRVGYNEQFF.

CDR3 residues: CSASVAGGNYEQYF. CDR3 DNA: TGCAGTGCTAGTGTAGCGGGGGGTAACTACGAGCAGTACTTC. The chain carries TRBV20-1 and TRBJ2-7; TRBD2 aligns across 10 bases. The length of the CDR3 is 14 residues. Germline CDR1 DFQATT, CDR2 SNEGSKA (reference sequence). The V gene end was trimmed by 3 bases and the J gene end by 3 bases; junction bases not matched to a gene: 5.

The chain uses TRBV5-4 and TRBJ1-6; the D is unclear. Germline CDR1 reads SGHNT; CDR2 reads YYREEE (reference sequence). The CDR3 runs 16 residues. Trimming pared 0 bases from V and 0 bases from J, leaving 7 bases between. This chain's CDR3 is CASSLDGSSYNSPLHF. In nucleotides, the CDR3 is TGTGCCAGCAGCTTGGACGGGAGCTCCTATAATTCACCCCTCCACTTT.

The J gene is TRBJ1-5, the V gene TRBV28; unclear D gene. This CDR3 is built from 13 residues. The V gene lost 6 bases and the J gene lost 5 bases, with 11 bases spanning the gap. CDR1 is MDHEN, CDR2 SYDVKM, per germline. In DNA form, the CDR3 reads TGTGCCAGCAGCTCCAGGTGGTATCAGCCCCAGCATTTT. Amino acid sequence: CASSSRWYQPQHF.

This clone was counted ten times or more. This chain links TRBV25-1 with TRBJ2-5, with a possible D match to TRBD2 (7 bases). The CDR3 runs 14 residues. The germline V and J ends were trimmed by 4 bases and 4 bases, with 13 bases remaining between them. CDR1 and CDR2 (germline): MGHDK, SYGVNS. CDR3 sequence reads: CASSAGGGVETQYF. The CDR3 bases are TGTGCCAGCAGTGCGGGCGGGGGCGTAGAGACCCAGTACTTC.

V gene TRBV5-4 combines with J gene TRBJ1-2; a weak D match, TRBD1 (6 bases). The ends were cut back, 4 bases at V and 8 bases at J, with 12 bases in the middle. Germline loops: CDR1 SGHNT, CDR2 YYREEE (reference sequence). The CDR3 totals 12 residues. The CDR3 bases are TGTGCCAGCAGCCGTACAGGGTTCGGCTACACCTTC. It codes for CASSRTGFGYTF.

The chain uses TRBV15 and TRBJ2-3; D perhaps matches TRBD2 (5 bases). The CDR3 totals 14 residues. Germline lookup yields CDR1 LNHNV and CDR2 YYDKDF (reference sequence). V gave up 6 bases and J gave up 2 bases, with 12 bases separating them. Here the CDR3 DNA reads TGTGCCACCAGTGAGGACTTTAACACAGATACGCAGTATTTT. The encoded protein is CATSEDFNTDTQYF.

The gene calls are TRBV7-2 and TRBJ1-2; D gene ambiguous. Deletions cut 1 base from V and 5 bases from J, with 17 bases between. Germline values: CDR1 SGHTA, CDR2 FQGNSA. The CDR3 loop spans 16 amino acids. The CDR3 DNA reads TGTGCCAGCAGCTTAGACCCCGGGCGGGTGGGTTATGGCTACACCTTC. This encodes CASSLDPGRVGYGYTF.

The chain has TRBV11-2 and TRBJ2-3, with D tentatively TRBD1 (5 bases). Germline assignment: CDR1 SGHAT and CDR2 FQNNGV. Trimming took off 3 bases at V and 1 base at J, with 14 bases between the two ends. There are 16 residues in the CDR3. The CDR3: CASSFFGAGGTDTQYF. CDR3 sequence (DNA): TGTGCCAGCAGCTTCTTTGGGGCTGGAGGCACAGATACGCAGTATTTT.

The J gene is TRBJ2-2, the V gene TRBV4-1; D may be TRBD1 (6 bases). The germline V and J ends were trimmed by 1 base and 2 bases, with 14 bases remaining between them. This CDR3 is built from 17 residues. Germline CDR1 and CDR2: MGHRA and YSYEKL. As DNA, the CDR3 is TGCGCCAGCAGCCAAGTTGCAGGGGTTGGAAACACCGGGGAGCTGTTTTTT. It encodes CASSQVAGVGNTGELFF.

V usage is TRBV3-1 (or the pseudogene TRBV3-2) and J usage is TRBJ1-4; 7 bases line up with TRBD1. The CDR3 spans 15 residues. V was clipped by 3 bases and J by 3 bases; unmatched bases: 4. Germline assignment: CDR1 LGHDT and CDR2 YNNKEL (reference sequence). The CDR3 here is CASSQWDSSNEKLFF. CDR3 nucleotides: TGTGCCAGCAGCCAGTGGGACAGTTCTAATGAAAAACTGTTTTTT.

This clone was detected only a few times. The V call is TRBV5-1, the J call TRBJ2-3; no reliable D call. The length of the CDR3 is 14 residues. V was shortened by 4 bases and J by 0 bases, with 9 bases between the two germline ends. Per the germline V gene, CDR1 is SGHRS and CDR2 is YFSETQ. CDR3 DNA sequence: TGCGCCAGCAGCGCCTTTACTAGCACAGATACGCAGTATTTT. Translation gives CASSAFTSTDTQYF.